One sample yielded the 16 T cell receptor beta chains listed below, sequenced in a study of T cell repertoires in aging, cancer and after chemotherapy (dated by TCRdb to about 2019). Genomic DNA extracted from peripheral blood, rather than sorted cells or RNA, was used as the source for amplification of TCR beta rearrangements. These reads were obtained on an Illumina MiSeq. Using a mixed TRB-A/B primer pool, multiplex touch-down PCR amplified rearranged TRB sequences covering the V, D and J segments. TCRdb reworked the public reads: Q25 trimming with fastp, MiXCR clone assembly, productive beta chains retained. Rows are unified per CDR3 protein, each entry keeping the most common DNA and genes. The sample table lists 13,000 or so distinct CDR3 sequences, approximately 25% of them with a count of one. Of the sample, around half falls within the top ten clones. Sequenced: blood. These receptor sequences come from a human donor in good health.

V gene TRBV20-1 combines with J gene TRBJ1-3; unclear D gene. There are 15 residues in the CDR3. From germline, CDR1 is DFQATT and CDR2 SNEGSKA (reference sequence). Trimming removed 2 bases from V and 0 bases from J, with 11 bases in between. The CDR3 loop reads CSARFGSRSGNTIYF. In DNA, the CDR3 is TGCAGTGCTAGATTCGGCAGCCGCTCTGGAAACACCATATATTTT.

V usage is TRBV28 and J usage is TRBJ2-7, with 9 bases aligning to TRBD1. J gave up 2 bases and V 8 bases, and 7 bases lay outside the gene matches. Germline V gives CDR1 MDHEN, CDR2 SYDVKM. The CDR3 length is 14 residues. In DNA form, the CDR3 reads TGTGCCAGCGGCGCCGGGACAGGGCCCTACGAGCAGTACTTC. This translates into CASGAGTGPYEQYF.

This clonotype was recorded a few times. This sequence joins TRBV3-1 and TRBJ1-1; TRBD1 matches at 8 bases. The germline V gene has CDR1 LGHDT and CDR2 YNNKEL (reference sequence). The CDR3 sequence is 15 residues long. Losses at the gene ends were 5 bases for V and 3 bases for J; bases not matched to a gene: 8. CDR3 residues: CASSDDRGGDTEAFF. The CDR3 coding sequence is TGTGCCAGCAGCGACGACAGGGGAGGAGACACTGAAGCTTTCTTT.

On this clonotype: Relative to the germline gene, one junction end is altered; a read error may explain this. This chain joins TRBV6-5 and TRBJ2-3, with TRBD2 identical over 9 bases. This CDR3 spans 14 amino acids. Germline-derived CDR1 and CDR2 are MNHEY and SVGAGI. CDR3 sequence: CAISEGLATDTQYF. CDR3 DNA: TGTGCCATCAGTGAGGGACTAGCAACAGATACGCAGTATTTT.

The gene calls are TRBV5-4 and TRBJ2-6; 8 positions agree with TRBD1. In germline, CDR1 is SGHNT, CDR2 YYREEE (reference sequence). The CDR3 is made up of 17 amino acids. V lost 4 bases, J lost 2 bases, and 8 bases stayed unmatched. Written as DNA, the CDR3 is TGTGCCAGCAGCCCCTTGGACAGGGCGGCTGGGGCCAACGTCCTGACTTTC. Its protein product is CASSPLDRAAGANVLTF. Together with reference TRBV5-4 and TRBJ2-6, the CDR3 gives the full variable domain: ETGVTQSPTHLIKTRGQQVTLRCSSQSGHNTVSWYQQALGQGPQFIFQYYREEENGRGNFPPRFSGLQFPNYSSELNVNALELDDSALYLCASSPLDRAAGANVLTFGAGSRLTVL.

Many counts were recorded for this clonotype. This sequence joins TRBV19 and TRBJ1-2; D call uncertain. Trimming removed 3 bases at V and 2 bases at J, with 13 bases between. In germline, CDR1 is LNHDA, CDR2 SQIVND (reference sequence). The CDR3 is made up of 15 amino acids. DNA for the CDR3: TGTGCCAGTAGTATCTTGGCCGCCGGGAACTATGGCTACACCTTC. This codes for CASSILAAGNYGYTF.

This chain links TRBV20-1 with TRBJ2-1; 14 nucleotides agree with TRBD2. Germline CDR1 is DFQATT and CDR2 is SNEGSKA (reference sequence). After removal of 3 bases from V and 8 bases from J, the junction contained 15 bases not matched to a gene. CDR3 length: 18 amino acids. This CDR3 is CSASRLAGGLSRVDEQFF. CDR3 nucleotides: TGCAGTGCTAGCAGACTAGCGGGGGGGCTCAGTAGGGTGGATGAGCAGTTCTTC.

This sequence joins TRBV6-5 and TRBJ1-5, with D perhaps matching TRBD1 (5 bases). The DNA end is more similar to TRBJ2-3, so the J call may be wrong. This CDR3 has 14 amino acids. Germline V gene lookup returns CDR1 MNHEY and CDR2 SVGAGI. CDR3 bases: TGTGCCAGCAGCAGAACTTGGGGCAATCAGCCCCAGTATTTT. Translated: CASSRTWGNQPQYF.

This clonotype has just a few counts. The V gene is TRBV18, the J gene TRBJ1-5; D might be TRBD1 (6 bases). The CDR3 consists of 13 residues. In germline, CDR1 is KGHSH, CDR2 LQKENI. V shed 2 bases and J shed 11 bases, with 13 bases lying between them. CDR3 protein: CASSPGGKVTQHF. In DNA, the CDR3 is TGTGCCAGCTCACCAGGGGGCAAGGTGACCCAGCATTTT.

Only a few counts were recorded for this clonotype. The chain employs TRBV10-3 and TRBJ1-5; D gene unclear. The V gene's germline CDR1 is ENHRY and CDR2 SYGVKD. This CDR3 has 13 amino acids. Trimming cost V 6 bases and J 7 bases, with 13 bases left between them. The CDR3 bases are TGTGCCATCAGGAACGGCGGGCGGCAGCCCCAGCATTTT. It is translated as CAIRNGGRQPQHF.

The chain combines TRBV20-1 with TRBJ1-5; D is uncertain. CDR1 is DFQATT, CDR2 SNEGSKA, per germline (reference sequence). This CDR3 contains 18 residues. The V gene lost 5 bases and the J gene lost 0 bases, with 23 bases spanning the gap. The CDR3 DNA follows: TGCAGTGCTCTTACCCTAGAAGACACGAAACATAGCAATCAGCCCCAGCATTTT. Amino acid sequence: CSALTLEDTKHSNQPQHF.

V is TRBV20-1 and J is TRBJ2-5; 9 bases match TRBD2. CDR1 and CDR2 from the germline V gene are DFQATT and SNEGSKA (reference sequence). The CDR3 totals 17 residues. Trimming at V came to 0 bases and at J to 5 bases, leaving 13 bases not matched to a gene. The CDR3 loop is CSARELRGTSFWETQYF. The CDR3 DNA follows: TGCAGTGCTAGAGAGCTGAGGGGGACTAGCTTTTGGGAGACCCAGTACTTC.

The chain carries TRBV6-5 and TRBJ2-2; D may be TRBD1 (5 bases). This CDR3 spans 14 amino acids. From germline, CDR1 is MNHEY and CDR2 SVGAGI. Trimming shortened V by 5 bases and J by 3 bases, and 10 bases separated the two germline ends. CDR3 loop: CASSVGPYTGELFF. CDR3 coding DNA: TGTGCCAGCAGTGTGGGGCCTTACACCGGGGAGCTGTTTTTT.

The chain carries TRBV6-1 and TRBJ2-7; 10 bases match TRBD2. Unmatched junction bases numbered 14, after V lost 6 bases and J lost 6 bases. This CDR3 has 16 amino acids. Germline V CDR1 and CDR2: MNHNS, SASEGT. CDR3 region: CASSPLDSGGAGEQYF. As DNA, the CDR3 is TGTGCCAGCAGCCCCTTGGACAGCGGGGGGGCTGGCGAGCAGTACTTC.

The table lists this clonotype with many counts. The rearrangement uses TRBV7-3 and TRBJ2-5; TRBD1 aligns across 9 bases. This CDR3 spans 15 amino acids. J gave up 6 bases and V 5 bases, and 10 bases lay outside the gene matches. Germline V gene sequence: CDR1 SGHTA, CDR2 FQGTGA. The CDR3 loop reads CASSRTPGQGKTQYF. DNA of the CDR3: TGTGCCAGCAGCAGGACGCCGGGACAGGGAAAGACCCAGTACTTC.

This clonotype was seen a few times. The chain couples TRBV6-5 to TRBJ2-7, with 12 positions matching TRBD1. The CDR3 spans 22 residues. CDR1 is MNHEY, CDR2 SVGAGI, per germline. J lost 1 base, V lost 4 bases, and 23 bases had no gene match. In DNA, the CDR3 is TGTGCCAGCAGTTCCCCCGGGACAGGGGGCAAAAACACCCGGAACAAATCCTACGAGCAGTACTTC. As protein: CASSSPGTGGKNTRNKSYEQYF.